This is a list of T cell receptor beta chains from one sample in a study of T cells in Graves' hyperthyroidism and ophthalmopathy. TCRdb itself ran the multiplex PCR reads through MiXCR, one entry per CDR3 protein. The sample lists around 450,000 distinct CDR3 sequences, approximately 14% occurring once. The sequenced material came from blood. These receptors were taken from a young woman with Graves' hyperthyroidism. Both conserved end residues are part of each CDR3. Each record gives: clone size, D gene, V gene, J gene, CDR3 protein, CDR3 DNA. The D gene is left open where the match is weak. Expanded clones are given a class, and other clones once, few, many or no size at all.

clone_size: -
d_call: -
v_call: TRBV7-9
j_call: TRBJ1-1
cdr3_aa: CASSFKFRRPGATNTEAFF
cdr3_nt: TGCGCCAGCAGCTTTAAGTTTAGAAGGCCAGGGGCAACGAACACTGAAGCTTTCTTT

clone_size: many
d_call: TRBD2
v_call: TRBV30
j_call: TRBJ2-3
cdr3_aa: CAWSVAGGQDTQYF
cdr3_nt: TGTGCCTGGAGTGTAGCGGGAGGGCAGGATACGCAGTATTTT

clone_size: many
d_call: -
v_call: TRBV18
j_call: TRBJ2-7
cdr3_aa: CASSLQRSSYEQYF
cdr3_nt: TGTGCCAGCTCACTACAGCGGAGCTCCTACGAGCAGTACTTC

clone_size: -
d_call: TRBD1
v_call: TRBV12-3/TRBV12-4
j_call: TRBJ1-5
cdr3_aa: CASSFGQGPYSNQPQHF
cdr3_nt: TGTGCCAGCAGTTTTGGACAGGGACCATATAGCAATCAGCCCCAGCATTTT

clone_size: many
d_call: -
v_call: TRBV28
j_call: TRBJ1-5
cdr3_aa: CASSVPGPNQPQHF
cdr3_nt: TGTGCCAGCAGTGTCCCGGGACCTAATCAGCCCCAGCATTTT

clone_size: many
d_call: TRBD1
v_call: TRBV28
j_call: TRBJ2-2
cdr3_aa: CASSLLGTEYPNTGELFF
cdr3_nt: TGTGCCAGCAGTTTATTGGGGACAGAATATCCGAACACCGGGGAGCTGTTTTTT

clone_size: -
d_call: -
v_call: TRBV5-5
j_call: TRBJ2-7
cdr3_aa: CASSLQLITAAEQYF
cdr3_nt: TGTGCCAGCAGCCTACAGCTGATAACCGCCGCCGAGCAGTACTTC

clone_size: -
d_call: -
v_call: TRBV10-3
j_call: TRBJ1-1
cdr3_aa: CATTSALNTEAFF
cdr3_nt: TGTGCCACAACCTCGGCCCTAAACACTGAAGCTTTCTTT

clone_size: few
d_call: -
v_call: TRBV7-9
j_call: TRBJ2-3
cdr3_aa: CASSWGPGVTDTQYF
cdr3_nt: TGTGCCAGCAGCTGGGGCCCCGGAGTCACAGATACGCAGTATTTT

clone_size: -
d_call: -
v_call: TRBV20-1
j_call: TRBJ2-2
cdr3_aa: CSASSSTGSGELFF
cdr3_nt: TGCAGTGCCTCTAGTAGTACGGGATCCGGGGAGCTGTTTTTT

clone_size: many
d_call: -
v_call: TRBV30
j_call: TRBJ2-7
cdr3_aa: CAWSVLAAQRDEQYF
cdr3_nt: TGTGCCTGGAGTGTACTGGCGGCCCAGCGGGACGAGCAGTACTTC

clone_size: many
d_call: -
v_call: TRBV18
j_call: TRBJ2-3
cdr3_aa: CASSPTGTDTQYF
cdr3_nt: TGTGCCAGCTCACCAACGGGCACAGATACGCAGTATTTT

clone_size: many
d_call: -
v_call: TRBV5-1
j_call: TRBJ1-1
cdr3_aa: CASQIGAPLHTNTEAFF
cdr3_nt: TGCGCCAGTCAGATCGGGGCACCACTCCACACGAACACTGAAGCTTTCTTT

clone_size: few
d_call: TRBD1
v_call: TRBV9
j_call: TRBJ1-3
cdr3_aa: CASSFGTGTGNTIYF
cdr3_nt: TGTGCCAGCAGCTTCGGGACAGGGACTGGAAACACCATATATTTT

clone_size: many
d_call: TRBD2
v_call: TRBV11-2
j_call: TRBJ2-1
cdr3_aa: CASSFGTGTSGRALYNEQFF
cdr3_nt: TGTGCCAGCAGCTTTGGTACCGGGACTAGCGGGAGGGCCTTATACAATGAGCAGTTCTTC

clone_size: -
d_call: -
v_call: TRBV4-1
j_call: TRBJ1-2
cdr3_aa: CASSAGPNHAGYTF
cdr3_nt: TGCGCCAGCAGCGCGGGACCAAACCATGCTGGCTACACCTTC

clone_size: many
d_call: -
v_call: TRBV5-8
j_call: TRBJ1-1
cdr3_aa: CASSLVTRRSFF
cdr3_nt: TGTGCCAGCAGCTTGGTTACTCGGAGATCTTTCTTT

clone_size: few
d_call: -
v_call: TRBV20-1
j_call: TRBJ2-7
cdr3_aa: CSATGLTYEQYF
cdr3_nt: TGCAGTGCTACGGGACTGACTTACGAGCAGTACTTC

clone_size: -
d_call: TRBD2
v_call: TRBV27
j_call: TRBJ2-2
cdr3_aa: CASSLTGEGTGELFF
cdr3_nt: TGTGCCAGCAGTCTCACGGGGGAGGGCACCGGGGAGCTGTTTTTT

clone_size: few
d_call: -
v_call: TRBV28
j_call: TRBJ1-2
cdr3_aa: CASGRGGHGYTF
cdr3_nt: TGTGCCAGCGGTCGGGGGGGCCATGGCTACACCTTC

clone_size: many
d_call: TRBD2
v_call: TRBV2
j_call: TRBJ2-1
cdr3_aa: CASSEASGRAQFF
cdr3_nt: TGTGCCAGCAGTGAAGCTAGCGGGAGGGCCCAGTTCTTC

clone_size: many
d_call: TRBD1
v_call: TRBV15
j_call: TRBJ2-1
cdr3_aa: CATSTGTGDSDEQFF
cdr3_nt: TGTGCCACCAGCACCGGGACAGGGGACAGCGATGAGCAGTTCTTC

clone_size: many
d_call: TRBD2
v_call: TRBV20-1
j_call: TRBJ2-1
cdr3_aa: CSAKSGGGTFWNVYNEQFF
cdr3_nt: TGCAGTGCCAAAAGTGGGGGAGGGACCTTTTGGAATGTCTACAATGAGCAGTTCTTC

clone_size: few
d_call: -
v_call: TRBV5-1
j_call: TRBJ1-2
cdr3_aa: CASSLIPDNYGYTF
cdr3_nt: TGCGCCAGCAGCTTGATTCCGGATAACTATGGCTACACCTTC

clone_size: -
d_call: -
v_call: TRBV20-1
j_call: TRBJ1-5
cdr3_aa: CSARGRRYDQPQHF
cdr3_nt: TGCAGTGCCCGGGGTAGGCGGTACGATCAGCCCCAGCATTTT

clone_size: few
d_call: -
v_call: TRBV10-3
j_call: TRBJ2-3
cdr3_aa: CATSESFELDTQYF
cdr3_nt: TGTGCCACCAGTGAGTCGTTTGAGCTAGATACGCAGTATTTT

clone_size: many
d_call: TRBD1
v_call: TRBV27
j_call: TRBJ2-1
cdr3_aa: CASSLSIRQGYYNEQFF
cdr3_nt: TGTGCCAGCAGTTTATCGATAAGACAGGGTTACTACAATGAGCAGTTCTTC

clone_size: many
d_call: -
v_call: TRBV30
j_call: TRBJ1-4
cdr3_aa: CAQDKGGEKLFF
cdr3_nt: TGTGCCCAGGACAAAGGTGGAGAAAAACTGTTTTTT

clone_size: few
d_call: TRBD2
v_call: TRBV10-2
j_call: TRBJ2-7
cdr3_aa: CASRGGLAGSYEQYF
cdr3_nt: TGCGCCAGCAGGGGGGGACTAGCGGGATCCTACGAGCAGTACTTC

clone_size: -
d_call: TRBD2
v_call: TRBV6-5
j_call: TRBJ2-5
cdr3_aa: CASSLAGLGHGQYF
cdr3_nt: TGTGCCAGCAGTTTAGCGGGATTAGGGCACGGCCAGTACTTC

clone_size: many
d_call: -
v_call: TRBV2
j_call: TRBJ1-1
cdr3_aa: CASSVGPTEAFF
cdr3_nt: TGTGCCAGCAGTGTAGGACCCACTGAAGCTTTCTTT

clone_size: -
d_call: -
v_call: TRBV7-9
j_call: TRBJ2-1
cdr3_aa: CASSPYGAGKGYNEQFF
cdr3_nt: TGTGCCAGCAGCCCCTATGGGGCGGGAAAAGGCTACAATGAGCAGTTCTTC

clone_size: many
d_call: TRBD2
v_call: TRBV7-9
j_call: TRBJ2-3
cdr3_aa: CASSRLGLAVRTDTQYF
cdr3_nt: TGTGCCAGCAGCCGATTGGGACTAGCGGTTCGCACAGATACGCAGTATTTT

clone_size: -
d_call: TRBD2
v_call: TRBV5-1
j_call: TRBJ2-5
cdr3_aa: CASSLGGLAGGDQETQYF
cdr3_nt: TGCGCCAGCAGCTTGGGAGGACTAGCGGGAGGAGATCAAGAGACCCAGTACTTC

clone_size: few
d_call: -
v_call: TRBV29-1
j_call: TRBJ1-2
cdr3_aa: CSVLAANYGYTF
cdr3_nt: TGCAGCGTTCTAGCTGCTAACTATGGCTACACCTTC

clone_size: many
d_call: TRBD2
v_call: TRBV28
j_call: TRBJ2-1
cdr3_aa: CASIRSGSTFNEQFF
cdr3_nt: TGTGCCAGCATTAGAAGCGGGAGCACGTTCAATGAGCAGTTCTTC

clone_size: few
d_call: -
v_call: TRBV20-1
j_call: TRBJ2-2
cdr3_aa: CSAREGYRDTGELFF
cdr3_nt: TGCAGTGCTAGAGAAGGGTATCGAGACACCGGGGAGCTGTTTTTT

clone_size: few
d_call: -
v_call: TRBV30
j_call: TRBJ1-1
cdr3_aa: CAWLVTLDTEAFF
cdr3_nt: TGTGCCTGGTTAGTTACCCTAGACACTGAAGCTTTCTTT

clone_size: many
d_call: TRBD1
v_call: TRBV6-1
j_call: TRBJ1-1
cdr3_aa: CASRQGDTEAFF
cdr3_nt: TGTGCCAGCAGACAGGGGGACACTGAAGCTTTCTTT

clone_size: -
d_call: TRBD2
v_call: TRBV30
j_call: TRBJ2-1
cdr3_aa: CAWIESGRGNEQFF
cdr3_nt: TGTGCCTGGATAGAGAGCGGGAGGGGTAATGAGCAGTTCTTC

clone_size: few
d_call: TRBD1
v_call: TRBV12-3/TRBV12-4
j_call: TRBJ2-2
cdr3_aa: CASSRNRGLGTGELFF
cdr3_nt: TGTGCCAGCAGCAGGAACAGGGGGCTGGGGACCGGGGAGCTGTTTTTT

clone_size: -
d_call: -
v_call: TRBV19
j_call: TRBJ1-1
cdr3_aa: CASSWAAENTEAFF
cdr3_nt: TGTGCCAGTAGTTGGGCAGCCGAGAACACTGAAGCTTTCTTT

clone_size: -
d_call: -
v_call: TRBV4-3
j_call: TRBJ2-5
cdr3_aa: CASSPTTHGSAQETQYF
cdr3_nt: TGCGCCAGCAGCCCCACCACTCATGGAAGTGCCCAAGAGACCCAGTACTTC

clone_size: -
d_call: -
v_call: TRBV6-1
j_call: TRBJ1-1
cdr3_aa: CASSPAPPGTFDSNTEAFF
cdr3_nt: TGTGCCAGCAGTCCAGCCCCCCCAGGGACTTTCGACTCGAACACTGAAGCTTTCTTT

clone_size: few
d_call: -
v_call: TRBV14
j_call: TRBJ2-2
cdr3_aa: CASSQDIQGELFF
cdr3_nt: TGTGCCAGCAGCCAAGATATTCAGGGGGAGCTGTTTTTT